One T cell receptor beta chain is described in this entry. This record comes from a study of control samples from healthy donors and cancer patients. Deletions cut 4 bases from V and 6 bases from J, with 11 bases between. The CDR3 is made up of 12 amino acids. Germline-derived CDR1 and CDR2 are SGDLS and YYNGEE. Profiled with immunoSEQ multiplex PCR; TCRdb holds only in-frame clones, not every one. The data show roughly 150,000 clones, over 90% seen once. Sequenced sample: blood. The chain carries TRBV9 and TRBJ2-7, with D uncertain. This TCR was recovered from a man aged 50-59 years in good health. In DNA form, the CDR3 reads TGTGCCAGCAGCCCCCACCCCCCCGAGCAGTACTTC. Amino acid sequence: CASSPHPPEQYF. The whole variable domain, remainder taken from reference TRBV9 and TRBJ2-7, is DSGVTQTPKHLITATGQRVTLRCSPRSGDLSVYWYQQSLDQGLQFLIQYYNGEERAKGNILERFSAQQFPDLHSELNLSSLELGDSALYFCASSPHPPEQYFGPGTRLTVT.